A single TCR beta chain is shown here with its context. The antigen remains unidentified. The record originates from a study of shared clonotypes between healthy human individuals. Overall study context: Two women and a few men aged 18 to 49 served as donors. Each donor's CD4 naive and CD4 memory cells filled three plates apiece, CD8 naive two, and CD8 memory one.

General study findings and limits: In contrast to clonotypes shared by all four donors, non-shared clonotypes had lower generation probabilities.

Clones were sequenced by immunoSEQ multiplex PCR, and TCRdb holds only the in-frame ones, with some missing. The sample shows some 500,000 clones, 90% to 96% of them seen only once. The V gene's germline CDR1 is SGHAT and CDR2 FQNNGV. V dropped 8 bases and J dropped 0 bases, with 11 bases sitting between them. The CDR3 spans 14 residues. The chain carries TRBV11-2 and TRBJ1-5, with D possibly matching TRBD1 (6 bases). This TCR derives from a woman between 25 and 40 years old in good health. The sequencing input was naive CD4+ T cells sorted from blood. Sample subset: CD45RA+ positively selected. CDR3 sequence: CASSDRDSNQPQHF. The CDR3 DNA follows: TGTGCCAGCTCGGACAGAGATAGCAATCAGCCCCAGCATTTT.